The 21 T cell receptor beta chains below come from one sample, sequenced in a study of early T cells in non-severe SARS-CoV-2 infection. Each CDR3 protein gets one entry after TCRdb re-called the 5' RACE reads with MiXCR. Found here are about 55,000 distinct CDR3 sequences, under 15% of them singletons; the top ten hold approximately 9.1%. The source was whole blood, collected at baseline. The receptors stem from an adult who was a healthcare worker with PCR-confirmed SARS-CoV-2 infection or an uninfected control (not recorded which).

The CDR3 loop reads CATLPRVAGGLGPDTQYF. CDR3 in DNA: TGTGCCACCCTGCCCAGGGTAGCGGGGGGGCTGGGACCAGATACGCAGTATTTT. V gene TRBV2 combines with J gene TRBJ2-3, with 11 bases fitting TRBD2. Germline CDR1 reads SNHLY; CDR2 reads FYNNEI. The CDR3 spans 18 residues. Unmatched junction bases numbered 19, after V lost 10 bases and J lost 4 bases.

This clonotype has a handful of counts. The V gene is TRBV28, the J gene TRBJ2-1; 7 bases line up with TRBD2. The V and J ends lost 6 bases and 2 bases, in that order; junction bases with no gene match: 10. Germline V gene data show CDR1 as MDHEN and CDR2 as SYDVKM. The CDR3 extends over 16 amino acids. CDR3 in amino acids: CASRPSGEPTYNEQFF. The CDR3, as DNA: TGTGCCAGCAGGCCCAGCGGGGAGCCAACCTACAATGAGCAGTTCTTC.

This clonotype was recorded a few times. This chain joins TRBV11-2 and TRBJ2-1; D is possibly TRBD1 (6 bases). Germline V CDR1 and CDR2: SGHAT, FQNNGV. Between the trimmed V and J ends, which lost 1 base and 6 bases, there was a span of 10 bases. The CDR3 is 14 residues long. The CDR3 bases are TGTGCCAGCAGCTTAGGGCAGGGGAGCAATGAGCAGTTCTTC. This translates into CASSLGQGSNEQFF.

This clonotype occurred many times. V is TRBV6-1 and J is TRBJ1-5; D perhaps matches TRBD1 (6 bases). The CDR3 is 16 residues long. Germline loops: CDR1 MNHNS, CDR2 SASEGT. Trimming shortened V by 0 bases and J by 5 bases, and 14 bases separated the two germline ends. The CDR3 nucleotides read TGTGCCAGCAGTGAAGCTAGGGGGAGGGGCCATCAGCCCCAGCATTTT. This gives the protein CASSEARGRGHQPQHF.

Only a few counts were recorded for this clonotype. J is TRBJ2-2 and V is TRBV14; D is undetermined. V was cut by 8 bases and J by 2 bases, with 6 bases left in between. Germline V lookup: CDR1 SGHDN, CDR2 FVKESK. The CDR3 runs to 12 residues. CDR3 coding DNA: TGTGCCAGCGGACGAAACACCGGGGAGCTGTTTTTT. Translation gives CASGRNTGELFF.

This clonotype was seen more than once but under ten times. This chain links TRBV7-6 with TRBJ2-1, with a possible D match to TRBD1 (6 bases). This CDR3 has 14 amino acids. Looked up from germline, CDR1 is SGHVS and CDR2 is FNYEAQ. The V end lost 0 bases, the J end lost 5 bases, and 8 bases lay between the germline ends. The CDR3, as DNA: TGTGCCAGCAGCTTAGCGTGGACAGACAATGAGCAGTTCTTC. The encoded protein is CASSLAWTDNEQFF.

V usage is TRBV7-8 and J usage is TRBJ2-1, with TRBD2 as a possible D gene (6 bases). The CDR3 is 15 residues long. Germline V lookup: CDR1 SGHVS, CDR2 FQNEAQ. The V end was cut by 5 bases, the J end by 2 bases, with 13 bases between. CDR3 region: CASSTEGPAYNEQFF. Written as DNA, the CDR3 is TGTGCCAGCAGCACGGAGGGCCCTGCCTACAATGAGCAGTTCTTC.

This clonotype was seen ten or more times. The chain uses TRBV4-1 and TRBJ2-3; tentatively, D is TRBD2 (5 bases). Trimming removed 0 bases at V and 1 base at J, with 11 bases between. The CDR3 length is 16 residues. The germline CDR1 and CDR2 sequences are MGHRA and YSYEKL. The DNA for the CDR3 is TGCGCCAGCAGCCAAGATCCGGGGTGGGGCACAGATACGCAGTATTTT. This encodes CASSQDPGWGTDTQYF.

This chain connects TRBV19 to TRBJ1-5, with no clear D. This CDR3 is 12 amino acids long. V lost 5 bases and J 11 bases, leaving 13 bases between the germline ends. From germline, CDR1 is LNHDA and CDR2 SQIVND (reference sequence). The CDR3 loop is CASSSMRDSQHF. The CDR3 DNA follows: TGTGCCAGTAGTTCTATGAGGGATTCCCAGCATTTT.

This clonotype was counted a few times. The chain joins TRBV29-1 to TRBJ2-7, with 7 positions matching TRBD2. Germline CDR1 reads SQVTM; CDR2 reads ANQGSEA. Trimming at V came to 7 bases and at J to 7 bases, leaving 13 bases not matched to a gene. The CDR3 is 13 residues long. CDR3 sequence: CSASRGNSGEQYF. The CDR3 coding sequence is TGCAGCGCCTCCCGGGGTAATAGCGGGGAGCAGTACTTC.

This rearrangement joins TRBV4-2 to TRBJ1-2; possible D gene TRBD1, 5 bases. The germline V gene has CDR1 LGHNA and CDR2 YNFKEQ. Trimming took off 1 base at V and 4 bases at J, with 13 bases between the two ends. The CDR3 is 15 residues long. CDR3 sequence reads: CASSQARTGTYGYTF. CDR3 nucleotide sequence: TGTGCCAGCAGCCAAGCTAGGACGGGGACCTATGGCTACACCTTC.

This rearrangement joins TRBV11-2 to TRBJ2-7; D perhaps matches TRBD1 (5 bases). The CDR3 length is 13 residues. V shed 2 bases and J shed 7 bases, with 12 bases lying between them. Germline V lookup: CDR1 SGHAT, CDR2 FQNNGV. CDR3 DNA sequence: TGTGCCAGCAGCTTAACAACATCAGGGGAGCAGTACTTC. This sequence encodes CASSLTTSGEQYF.

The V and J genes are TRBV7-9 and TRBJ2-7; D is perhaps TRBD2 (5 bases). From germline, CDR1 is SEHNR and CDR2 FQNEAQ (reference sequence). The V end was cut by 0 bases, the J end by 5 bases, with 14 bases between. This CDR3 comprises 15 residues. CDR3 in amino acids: CASSLASGTGDEQYF. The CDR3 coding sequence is TGTGCCAGCAGCTTAGCGTCCGGCACCGGGGACGAGCAGTACTTC.

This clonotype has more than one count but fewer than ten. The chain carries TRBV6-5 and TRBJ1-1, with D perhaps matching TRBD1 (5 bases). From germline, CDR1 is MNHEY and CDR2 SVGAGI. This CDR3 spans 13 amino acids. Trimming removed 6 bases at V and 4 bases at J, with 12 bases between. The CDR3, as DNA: TGTGCCAGCAGCCGGGGGGGGAGCACTGAAGCTTTCTTT. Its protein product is CASSRGGSTEAFF.

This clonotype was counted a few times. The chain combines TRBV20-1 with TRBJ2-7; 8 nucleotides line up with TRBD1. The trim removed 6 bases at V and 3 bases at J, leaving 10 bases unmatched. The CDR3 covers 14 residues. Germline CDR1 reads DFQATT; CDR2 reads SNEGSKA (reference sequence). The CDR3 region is CSATETGVDYEQYF. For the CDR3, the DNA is TGCAGTGCAACCGAGACAGGGGTCGACTACGAGCAGTACTTC.

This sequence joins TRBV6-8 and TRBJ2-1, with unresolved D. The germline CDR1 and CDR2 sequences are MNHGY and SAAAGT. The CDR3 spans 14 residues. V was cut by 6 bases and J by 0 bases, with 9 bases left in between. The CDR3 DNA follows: TGTGCCAGCAGGGCAGTGAGCTCCTACAATGAGCAGTTCTTC. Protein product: CASRAVSSYNEQFF.

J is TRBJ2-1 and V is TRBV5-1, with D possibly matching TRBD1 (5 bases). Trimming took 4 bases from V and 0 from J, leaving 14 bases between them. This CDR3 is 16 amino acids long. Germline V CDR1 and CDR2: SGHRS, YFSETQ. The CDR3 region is CASSTRQSSSYNEQFF. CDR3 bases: TGCGCCAGCAGCACCCGACAGTCCAGCTCCTACAATGAGCAGTTCTTC.

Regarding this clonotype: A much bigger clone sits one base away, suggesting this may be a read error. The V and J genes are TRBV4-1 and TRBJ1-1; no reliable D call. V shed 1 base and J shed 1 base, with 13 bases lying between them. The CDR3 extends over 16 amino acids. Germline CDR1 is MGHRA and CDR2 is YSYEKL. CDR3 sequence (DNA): TGCGCCAGCAGCCAAGTCCTGGGCCGAACGAACACTGAAGCTTTCTTT. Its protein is CASSQVLGRTNTEAFF.

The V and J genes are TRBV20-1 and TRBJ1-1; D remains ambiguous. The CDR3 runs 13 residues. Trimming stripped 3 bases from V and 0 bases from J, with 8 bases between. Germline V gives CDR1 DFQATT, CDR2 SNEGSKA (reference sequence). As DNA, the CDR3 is TGCAGTGCTAGCACAGCCCTGAACACTGAAGCTTTCTTT. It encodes CSASTALNTEAFF.

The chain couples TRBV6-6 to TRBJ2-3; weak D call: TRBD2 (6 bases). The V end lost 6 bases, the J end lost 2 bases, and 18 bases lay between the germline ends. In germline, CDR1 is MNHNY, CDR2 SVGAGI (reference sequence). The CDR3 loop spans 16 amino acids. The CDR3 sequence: CASSPRDLRPTDTQYF. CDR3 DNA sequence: TGTGCCAGCAGCCCCCGGGACTTGAGACCCACAGATACGCAGTATTTT.

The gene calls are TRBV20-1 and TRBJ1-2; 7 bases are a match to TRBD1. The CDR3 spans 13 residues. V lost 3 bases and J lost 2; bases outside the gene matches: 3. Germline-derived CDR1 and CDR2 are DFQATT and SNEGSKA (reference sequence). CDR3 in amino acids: CSARTGINYGYTF. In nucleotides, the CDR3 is TGCAGTGCTAGGACAGGGATAAACTATGGCTACACCTTC.